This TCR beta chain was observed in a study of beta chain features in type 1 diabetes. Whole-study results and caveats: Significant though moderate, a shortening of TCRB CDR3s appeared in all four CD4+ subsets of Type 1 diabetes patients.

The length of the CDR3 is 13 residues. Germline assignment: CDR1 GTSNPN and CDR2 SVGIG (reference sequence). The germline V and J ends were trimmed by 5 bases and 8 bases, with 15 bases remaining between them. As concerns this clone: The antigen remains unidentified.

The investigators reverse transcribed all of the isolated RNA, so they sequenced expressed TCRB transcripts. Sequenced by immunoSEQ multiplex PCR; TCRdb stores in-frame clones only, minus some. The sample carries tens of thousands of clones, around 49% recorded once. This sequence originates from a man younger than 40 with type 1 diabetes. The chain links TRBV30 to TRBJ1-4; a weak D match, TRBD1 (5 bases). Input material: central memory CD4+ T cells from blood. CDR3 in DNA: TGTGCCTGGGAGACCGGGGGGTCCGAAAAACTGTTTTTT. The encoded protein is CAWETGGSEKLFF.